The 15 T cell receptor beta chains presented below share a single source sample, sequenced in a study of metastatic and nonmetastatic thyroid tumors. TCRdb reanalyzed the PCR reads via MiXCR. This sample has 29,000 or so clones, with 4% found just once. The entire patient cohort was treatment-naive prior to thyroid surgery. Sequenced input: blood. These receptors were collected from a female donor with papillary thyroid cancer or a benign thyroid nodule (not recorded which). Some clones in this sample may be carry-over from other donors' samples.

Worth noting for this clone: The germline gene is not matched at one end of the junction; a read error may be the cause. J is TRBJ2-7 and V is TRBV30; maybe TRBD1 (5 bases). Germline CDR1 is GTSNPN and CDR2 is SVGIG (reference sequence). CDR3 length: 13 amino acids. CDR3 sequence (DNA): TGTGCCTGGAGTGTACAGGTTTCCTACGAGCAAGACTTC. This translates into CAWSVQVSYEQDF.

This clone was counted between two and nine times. The rearrangement joins TRBV29-1 to TRBJ2-2, with no clear D. With 6 bases removed from V and 0 bases from J, the gap between germline ends came to 11 bases. The CDR3 consists of 14 residues. Germline V gives CDR1 SQVTM, CDR2 ANQGSEA. DNA for the CDR3: TGCAGCGTCGCCCTGGCGGCGAACACCGGGGAGCTGTTTTTT. Encoded protein: CSVALAANTGELFF.

This clone was recorded a few times. The chain uses TRBV2 and TRBJ2-3; D tentatively reads TRBD1 or TRBD2 (6 bases each). This CDR3 region has 12 residues. Germline V gene sequence: CDR1 SNHLY, CDR2 FYNNEI. Trimming left V 7 bases short and J 6 bases short, with 11 bases between. CDR3 sequence: CASTGEEDTQYF. The CDR3 nucleotides are TGTGCCAGCACAGGGGAGGAGGATACGCAGTATTTT.

This clone was recorded at least ten times. The V and J genes are TRBV7-2 and TRBJ2-1, with TRBD2 matching over 13 bases. The CDR3 loop spans 15 amino acids. The V gene end was trimmed by 5 bases and the J gene end by 6 bases; junction bases not matched to a gene: 4. The germline V gene encodes CDR1 SGHTA and CDR2 FQGNSA. CDR3 residues: CASSVGTSGVNEQFF. The CDR3 DNA reads TGTGCCAGCAGCGTAGGGACTAGCGGGGTCAATGAGCAGTTCTTC. Full variable domain (rest looked up from reference TRBV7-2 and TRBJ2-1): GAGVSQSPSNKVTEKGKDVELRCDPISGHTALYWYRQSLGQGLEFLIYFQGNSAPDKSGLPSDRFSAERTGGSVSTLTIQRTQQEDSAVYLCASSVGTSGVNEQFFGPGTRLTVL.

This clone has more than one count but fewer than ten. The chain recombines TRBV6-1 with TRBJ2-3; D is ambiguous. With 5 bases removed from V and 2 bases from J, the gap between germline ends came to 14 bases. The CDR3 runs 15 residues. Germline V gene sequence: CDR1 MNHNS, CDR2 SASEGT. The CDR3 nucleotides are TGTGCCAGCAGTTATCTTAGGAGCGCCACAGATACGCAGTATTTT. It codes for CASSYLRSATDTQYF.

This clone was detected ten times or more. The gene calls are TRBV7-2 and TRBJ1-5, with 7 bases matching TRBD1. The CDR3 runs 14 residues. V was pared by 5 bases and J by 9 bases, with 10 bases of the junction left unmatched. From germline, CDR1 is SGHTA and CDR2 FQGNSA. The chain's CDR3 is CASSATTGTLPQHF. The CDR3 DNA is TGTGCCAGCAGCGCGACGACAGGGACCCTGCCCCAGCATTTT. The full variable domain, in which reference TRBV7-2 and TRBJ1-5 provide the parts outside the CDR3, is GAGVSQSPSNKVTEKGKDVELRCDPISGHTALYWYRQSLGQGLEFLIYFQGNSAPDKSGLPSDRFSAERTGGSVSTLTIQRTQQEDSAVYLCASSATTGTLPQHFGDGTRLSIL.

This clone was observed a handful of times. The V and J genes are TRBV6-1 and TRBJ2-2, with D unresolved. CDR1 and CDR2 from the germline V gene are MNHNS and SASEGT. The CDR3 is 14 residues long. The V and J ends lost 1 base and 5 bases respectively, with 8 bases between them. CDR3 bases: TGTGCCAGCAGTGAAGGGGTGGGGACCGGGGAGCTGTTTTTT. Its protein is CASSEGVGTGELFF.

Only a few counts were recorded for this clone. The chain uses TRBV6-1 and TRBJ1-5; D is perhaps TRBD1 (6 bases). This CDR3 is 15 amino acids long. CDR1 MNHNS and CDR2 SASEGT come from the germline V gene. The V gene lost 7 bases and the J gene lost 2 bases, with 15 bases spanning the gap. CDR3 in amino acids: CASTLNRAGNQPQHF. CDR3 DNA sequence: TGTGCCAGCACCCTGAACAGGGCCGGCAATCAGCCCCAGCATTTT.

This clone was seen only a few times. The rearrangement joins TRBV12-3 or TRBV12-4 to TRBJ2-1; 8 bases match TRBD2. V shed 7 bases and J 6 bases; nucleotides not matched to a gene: 14. The CDR3 has 16 amino acids. This CDR3 reads CASIPSTSVRANEQFF. CDR3 bases: TGTGCCAGCATCCCGTCGACTAGCGTGAGGGCCAATGAGCAGTTCTTC.

The chain is built from TRBV30 and TRBJ1-2; TRBD1 might be the D (5 bases). The CDR3 runs 13 residues. The V gene's germline CDR1 is GTSNPN and CDR2 SVGIG (reference sequence). V was trimmed by 0 bases and J by 5 bases, leaving 10 bases between them. The chain's CDR3 is CAWSVLEGYGYTF. In DNA form, the CDR3 reads TGTGCCTGGAGTGTACTGGAGGGGTATGGCTACACCTTC. The variable domain in full, with the rest retrieved from reference TRBV30 and TRBJ1-2, is SQTIHQWPATLVQPVGSPLSLECTVEGTSNPNLYWYRQAAGRGLQLLFYSVGIGQISSEVPQNLSASRPQDRQFILSSKKLLLSDSGFYLCAWSVLEGYGYTFGSGTRLTVV.

This clone was seen only a few times. V and J are TRBV10-2 and TRBJ1-6, with D uncertain. Germline V gene lookup returns CDR1 WSHSY and CDR2 SAAADI. Trimming stripped 2 bases from V and 7 bases from J, with 6 bases between. This CDR3 spans 13 amino acids. CDR3 nucleotide sequence: TGCGCCAGCAGTGAGAACCGGAATTCACCCCTCCACTTT. This sequence encodes CASSENRNSPLHF.

In its sample, this clone was seen a few times. The V and J genes are TRBV20-1 and TRBJ2-7; perhaps TRBD2 as D (6 bases). V dropped 4 bases and J dropped 7 bases, with 17 bases sitting between them. The CDR3 has 13 residues. Germline V gene data show CDR1 as DFQATT and CDR2 as SNEGSKA (reference sequence). The CDR3 region is CSATPGGPLEQYF. The CDR3 DNA sequence: TGCAGTGCTACGCCCGGGGGTCCGCTAGAGCAGTACTTC.

This clone was picked up a small number of times. The chain uses TRBV28 and TRBJ2-1; 8 bases fit TRBD2. The CDR3 loop spans 15 amino acids. V was pared by 8 bases and J by 7 bases, with 13 bases of the junction left unmatched. Germline lookup yields CDR1 MDHEN and CDR2 SYDVKM. CDR3 coding DNA: TGTGCCAGCCCCTCCGGGCGGGAGGTCGTGAATGAGCAGTTCTTC. Translated: CASPSGREVVNEQFF.

The chain couples TRBV7-2 to TRBJ2-7; 8 bases line up with TRBD2. The CDR3 has 16 amino acids. Germline V gene lookup returns CDR1 SGHTA and CDR2 FQGNSA. V lost 6 bases to trimming and J lost 0 bases; unmatched junction nucleotides: 10. CDR3 region: CASSPTLSGSSYEQYF. The CDR3 nucleotides read TGTGCCAGCAGTCCTACCTTAAGCGGGAGCTCCTACGAGCAGTACTTC.

V is TRBV28 and J is TRBJ1-5; D is unclear. CDR3 size: 12 residues. Germline values: CDR1 MDHEN, CDR2 SYDVKM. Trimming removed 7 bases at V and 10 bases at J, with 14 bases between. CDR3 loop: CASMAVAHPQHF. The CDR3 DNA reads TGTGCCAGCATGGCAGTGGCTCATCCCCAGCATTTT.